The T cell receptor beta chain under discussion was sequenced for a study of blood T cell repertoires in COVID-19. The assay was immunoSEQ multiplex PCR, and TCRdb's table has in-frame clones only and misses some. The profile shows 65,000 to 80,000 clones, 86% of them singletons. Worth noting for this clone: The same CDR3 arises from other DNA sequences in this sample as well.

The CDR3 covers 13 residues. V was pared by 2 bases and J by 8 bases, with 4 bases of the junction left unmatched. The V gene's germline CDR1 is SGHTA and CDR2 FQGNSA. The gene calls are TRBV7-2 and TRBJ1-2, with 8 bases matching TRBD1. The TCR sequence derives from a man aged 30-40 years with acute or convalescent COVID-19. Sample: peripheral blood. This CDR3 is CASSLQGARGYTF. The CDR3 coding sequence is TGTGCCAGCAGCTTACAGGGGGCGCGCGGCTACACCTTC. The full variable domain, in which reference TRBV7-2 and TRBJ1-2 provide the parts outside the CDR3, is GAGVSQSPSNKVTEKGKDVELRCDPISGHTALYWYRQSLGQGLEFLIYFQGNSAPDKSGLPSDRFSAERTGGSVSTLTIQRTQQEDSAVYLCASSLQGARGYTFGSGTRLTVV.